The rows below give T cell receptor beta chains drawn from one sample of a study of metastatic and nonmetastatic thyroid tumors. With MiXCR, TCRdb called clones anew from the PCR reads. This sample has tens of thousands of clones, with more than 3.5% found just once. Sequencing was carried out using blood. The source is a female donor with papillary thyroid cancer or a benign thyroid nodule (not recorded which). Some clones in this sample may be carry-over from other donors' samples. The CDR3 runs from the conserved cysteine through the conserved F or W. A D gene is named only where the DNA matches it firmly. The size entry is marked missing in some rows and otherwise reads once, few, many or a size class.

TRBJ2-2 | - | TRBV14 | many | CASSQWQGNTGELFF | TGTGCCAGCAGCCAATGGCAGGGGAACACCGGGGAGCTGTTTTTT
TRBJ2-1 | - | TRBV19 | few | CASSIIPSWWDSSGSYNEQFF | TGTGCCAGTAGTATAATACCCTCTTGGTGGGATTCTTCGGGCTCCTACAATGAGCAGTTCTTC
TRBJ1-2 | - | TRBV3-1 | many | CASSRRTNSDGYTF | TGTGCCAGCAGCCGGAGGACAAATTCAGATGGCTACACCTTC
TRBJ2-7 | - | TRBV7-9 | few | CASSPQTLYEQYF | TGTGCCAGCAGCCCCCAGACTCTGTACGAGCAGTACTTC
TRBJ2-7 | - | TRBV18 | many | CASSPNLRAFYEQYF | TGTGCCAGCTCACCAAACCTTCGGGCATTCTACGAGCAGTACTTC
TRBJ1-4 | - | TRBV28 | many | CASSLRQAINEKLFF | TGTGCCAGCAGTTTACGACAGGCTATAAATGAGAAACTGTTTTTT
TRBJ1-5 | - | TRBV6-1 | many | CASRERAGNIGNQPQHF | TGTGCCAGCAGGGAAAGGGCCGGGAATATTGGCAATCAGCCCCAGCATTTT
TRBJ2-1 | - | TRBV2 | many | CASSYQGNEQFF | TGTGCCAGCAGTTACCAGGGTAATGAGCAGTTCTTC
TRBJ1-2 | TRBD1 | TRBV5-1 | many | CASSLDGTGGRAIF | TGCGCCAGCAGCTTGGATGGGACAGGGGGCAGGGCTATCTTC
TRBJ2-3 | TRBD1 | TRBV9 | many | CASSERTGAVITDTQYF | TGTGCCAGCAGCGAAAGAACAGGGGCCGTAATTACAGATACGCAGTATTTT
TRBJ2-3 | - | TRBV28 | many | CASSFETTDTQYF | TGTGCCAGCAGTTTCGAGACCACAGATACGCAGTATTTT
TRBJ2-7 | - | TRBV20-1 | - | CSARDWSSYEQYF | TGCAGTGCTAGAGATTGGTCCAGCTACGAGCAGTACTTC
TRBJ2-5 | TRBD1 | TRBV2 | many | CASRARQGAFETQYF | TGTGCCAGCAGGGCCCGACAGGGGGCATTTGAGACCCAGTACTTC
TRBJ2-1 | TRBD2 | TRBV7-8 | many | CASSSLTSARYNEQFF | TGTGCCAGCAGCTCACTCACTAGCGCGAGGTACAATGAGCAGTTCTTC
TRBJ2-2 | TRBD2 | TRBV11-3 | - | CASSLVTGGAGGLFF | TGTGCCAGCAGCTTGGTGACGGGAGGGGCCGGTGGGCTGTTTTTT
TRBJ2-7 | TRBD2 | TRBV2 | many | CASSLGGRPQQYF | TGTGCCAGCAGTCTGGGCGGGAGGCCCCAGCAGTACTTC
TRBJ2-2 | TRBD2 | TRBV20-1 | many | CSATSGRDTGELFF | TGCAGTGCTACTAGCGGGAGAGACACCGGGGAGCTGTTTTTT
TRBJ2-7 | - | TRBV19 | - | CASSKGTGYAYEQYF | TGTGCCAGTAGTAAAGGAACAGGCTATGCCTACGAGCAGTACTTC
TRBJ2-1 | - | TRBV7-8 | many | CASSLRPLALSTEQFF | TGTGCCAGCAGCTTACGCCCCCTAGCGTTGAGTACTGAGCAGTTCTTC
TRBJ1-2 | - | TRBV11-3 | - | CASSLGLAMDRGYTF | TGTGCCAGCAGCTTAGGTTTGGCCATGGATCGAGGCTACACCTTC